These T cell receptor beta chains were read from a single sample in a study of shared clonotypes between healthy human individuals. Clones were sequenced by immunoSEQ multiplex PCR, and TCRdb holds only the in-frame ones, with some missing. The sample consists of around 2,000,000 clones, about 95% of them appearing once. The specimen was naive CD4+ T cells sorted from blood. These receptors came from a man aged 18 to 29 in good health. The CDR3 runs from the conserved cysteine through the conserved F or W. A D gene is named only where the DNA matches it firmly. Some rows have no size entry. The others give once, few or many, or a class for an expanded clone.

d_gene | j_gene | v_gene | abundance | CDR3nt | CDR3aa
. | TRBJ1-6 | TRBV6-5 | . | TGTGCCAGCAGCTACGTGGGGAATTCACCCCTCCACTTT | CASSYVGNSPLHF
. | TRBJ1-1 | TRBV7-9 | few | TGTGCCAGCAGCCCCCTGTGGACTGAAGCTTTCTTT | CASSPLWTEAFF
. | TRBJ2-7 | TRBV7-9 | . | TGTGCCAGCAGCCCTGGGGACTCTACCTACGAGCAGTACTTC | CASSPGDSTYEQYF
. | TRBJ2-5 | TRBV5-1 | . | TGCGCCAGCAGGCAAAGCGAGGGGGAGGAGACCCAGTACTTC | CASRQSEGEETQYF
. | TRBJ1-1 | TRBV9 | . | TGTGCCAGCAGCGTCGAGGGTTCTAACACTGAAGCTTTCTTT | CASSVEGSNTEAFF
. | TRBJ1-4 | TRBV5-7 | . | TGTGCCAGCAGCTGGATACAGTTACGTACTGAAAAACTGTTTTTT | CASSWIQLRTEKLFF
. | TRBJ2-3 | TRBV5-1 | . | TGCGCCAGCAGCCCTTTGAGCGCCGGAAGGACAGATACGCAGTATTTT | CASSPLSAGRTDTQYF
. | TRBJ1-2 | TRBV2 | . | TGTGCCAGCAGTGTAAACAGGGATTATGGCTACACCTTC | CASSVNRDYGYTF
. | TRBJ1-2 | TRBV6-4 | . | TGTGCCAGTCGCCATACCCCTTGGGGGGCCCTCTATGGCTACACCTTC | CASRHTPWGALYGYTF
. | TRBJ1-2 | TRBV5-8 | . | TGTGCCAGCAGCTTGGCCGGGACGCCTTCGGTGGTAGTAGGCTACACCTTC | CASSLAGTPSVVVGYTF
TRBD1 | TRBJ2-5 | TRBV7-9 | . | TGTGCCAGCAGCTGGGACAGGACACAAGAGACCCAGTACTTC | CASSWDRTQETQYF
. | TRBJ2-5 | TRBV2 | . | TGTGCCGGAAATATAGAGGGCGGCGGACAAGAGACCCAGTACTTC | CAGNIEGGGQETQYF
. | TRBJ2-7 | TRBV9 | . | TGTGCCAGCAGCGTTCACGAAAGAAGCGAGCAGTACTTC | CASSVHERSEQYF
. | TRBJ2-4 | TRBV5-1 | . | TGCGCCAGCAGCTCCCCTCGAGGACCTCTAGCCAAAAACATTCAGTACTTC | CASSSPRGPLAKNIQYF
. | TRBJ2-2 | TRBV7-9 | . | TGTGCCAGCAGCTTAAATTACGGCGGGGAGCTGTTTTTT | CASSLNYGGELFF
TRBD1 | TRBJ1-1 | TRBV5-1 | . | TGCGCCAGCAGCCCCGGGACAGGGGGCTTGAACACTGAAGCTTTCTTT | CASSPGTGGLNTEAFF
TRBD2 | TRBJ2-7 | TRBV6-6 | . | TGTGCCAGCAGCCAGCGGGATTCCTACGAGCAGTACTTC | CASSQRDSYEQYF
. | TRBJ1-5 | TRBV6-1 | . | TGTGCCAGCAGTGTAAGCTCCGGGGCGATCAATCAGCCCCAGCATTTT | CASSVSSGAINQPQHF
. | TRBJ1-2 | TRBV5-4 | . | TGTGCCAGCAGTTCTACAGCTGACAACTATGGCTACACCTTC | CASSSTADNYGYTF
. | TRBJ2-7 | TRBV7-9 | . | TGTGCCGGAGCTAGGGGTGCAGGCAACCGGGGGAAGGATTTC | CAGARGAGNRGKDF
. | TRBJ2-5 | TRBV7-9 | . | TGTGCCAGCAGCGAGCTAGTAGTGACCCAGTACTTC | CASSELVVTQYF
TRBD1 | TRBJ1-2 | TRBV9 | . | TGTGCCAGCAGCGTAGATCCCCACAGGGGAACCGATGGCTACACCTTC | CASSVDPHRGTDGYTF
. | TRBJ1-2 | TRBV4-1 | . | TGCGCCAGCAGCCAAGGGAGGGGGTCCTTTTATGGCTACACCTTC | CASSQGRGSFYGYTF
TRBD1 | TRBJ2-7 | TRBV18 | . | TGTGCCAGCTCACTGTTACAGGGGCTGCAGACCGAGCAGTACTTC | CASSLLQGLQTEQYF
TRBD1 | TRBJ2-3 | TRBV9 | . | TGTGCCAGCAGCGTAGTAGGACAGGGGGCGACAGATACGCAGTATTTT | CASSVVGQGATDTQYF
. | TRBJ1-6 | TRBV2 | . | TGTGCCAGCAGTGCGGACGCTGCGGCCCTCCACTTT | CASSADAAALHF
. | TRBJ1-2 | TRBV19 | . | TGTGCCAGTAGTATGGGCGGGACCGTCTATGGCTACACCTTC | CASSMGGTVYGYTF
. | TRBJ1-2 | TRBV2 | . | TGTGCCAGCAGTGCGCAAACTAACTATGGCTACACCTTC | CASSAQTNYGYTF
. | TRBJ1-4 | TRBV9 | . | TGTGCCAGCAGCGGGACCCCCGGGACAAAGAATGAAAAACTGTTTTTT | CASSGTPGTKNEKLFF
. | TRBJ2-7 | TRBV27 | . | TGTGCCAGCAGTTCCCCCGGGGGCAGGGACGAGCAGTACTTC | CASSSPGGRDEQYF
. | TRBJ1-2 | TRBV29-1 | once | TGCAGCGTTGTGCAGAACTATGGCTACACCTTC | CSVVQNYGYTF
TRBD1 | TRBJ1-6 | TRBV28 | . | TGTGCCAGCGTATATTCCAAGGGGGCTTGGGATTCACCCCTCCACTTT | CASVYSKGAWDSPLHF
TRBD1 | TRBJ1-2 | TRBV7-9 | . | TGTGCCAGCAGCCCTACAGGGGTCAACTATGGCTACACCTTC | CASSPTGVNYGYTF
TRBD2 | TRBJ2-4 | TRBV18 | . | TGTGCCAGCTCACCAGGCGGGGGGGCAGCAAACATTCAGTACTTC | CASSPGGGAANIQYF
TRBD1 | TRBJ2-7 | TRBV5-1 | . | TGCGCCAGCAGCCTGGACAGGGGCACCTACGAGCAGTACTTC | CASSLDRGTYEQYF
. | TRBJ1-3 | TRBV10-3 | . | TGTGCCATCACCGGACAGTCTGGAAACACCATATATTTT | CAITGQSGNTIYF
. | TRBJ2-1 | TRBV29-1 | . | TGCAGCGCGGTACTACCCAATGAGCAGTTCTTC | CSAVLPNEQFF